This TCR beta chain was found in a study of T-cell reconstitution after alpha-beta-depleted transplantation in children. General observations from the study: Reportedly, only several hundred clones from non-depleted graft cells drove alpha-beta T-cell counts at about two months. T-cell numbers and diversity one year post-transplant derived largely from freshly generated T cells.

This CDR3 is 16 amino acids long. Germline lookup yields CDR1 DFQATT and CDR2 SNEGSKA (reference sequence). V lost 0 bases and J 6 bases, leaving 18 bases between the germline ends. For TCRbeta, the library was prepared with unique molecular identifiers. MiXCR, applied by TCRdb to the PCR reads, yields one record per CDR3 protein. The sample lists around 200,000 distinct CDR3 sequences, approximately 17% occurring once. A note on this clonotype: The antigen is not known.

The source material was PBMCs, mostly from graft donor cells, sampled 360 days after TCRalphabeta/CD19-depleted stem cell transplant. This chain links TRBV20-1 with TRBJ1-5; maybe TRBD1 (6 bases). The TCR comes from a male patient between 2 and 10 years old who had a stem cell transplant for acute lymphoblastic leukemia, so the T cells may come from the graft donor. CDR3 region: CSARDLQGPLVQPQHF. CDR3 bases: TGCAGTGCTAGAGATCTGCAGGGGCCCTTAGTTCAGCCCCAGCATTTT.